A selection of T cell receptor beta chains follows, all from one sample in a study of a mutant IDH1 vaccine in newly diagnosed glioma. The assay was immunoSEQ multiplex PCR, and TCRdb's table has in-frame clones only and misses some. The table has roughly 38,000 clones, roughly nine tenths seen once. These receptors lack a known antigen. The sample consisted of PBMCs, taken from a glioma patient whose treatment included an IDH1 peptide vaccine. The receptors come from a middle-aged man with glioma. Both conserved end residues are part of each CDR3.

TRBV28,CASRGTRNRYEQYF
TRBV7-9,CASSYWTGGNEQFF
TRBV6-5,CASSFRGRGPQETQYF
TRBV19,CASIARQDGRPYGYTF
TRBV6-6,CASSLYRDSNQPQHF
TRBV6-1,CASSTSTPPGNIQYF
TRBV4-3,CASSQDNIPGSYEQYF
TRBV5-1,CASTDGPGNTIYF
TRBV4-1,CASSQTLTSNQPQHF
TRBV6-5,CASSYPGQARNEQFF
TRBV5-1,CASTPGEGTYNEQFF
TRBV6-5,CASRPSLVRNQPQHF
TRBV5-8,CASSPSITGELFF
TRBV9,CASSVADGGGTDLYNEQFF
TRBV7-2,CASSFPGNTYEQYF
TRBV11-2,CASSSGLAGGRTYNEQFF
TRBV7-2,CASSLRANTEAFF
TRBV4-1,CASSQDRQGRTDTQYF
TRBV7-2,CASSPRLAGARTDTQYF
TRBV6-1,CASSEALHLADYNEQFF
TRBV11-2,CASSFTTGVSNEQFF
TRBV18,CASSPQSGQGETQYF
TRBV19,CASGSTGAYEQYF
TRBV11-2,CASSSLQGNYGYTF
TRBV5-1,CASFLGPGQGPTDTQYF